The sequence of this T cell receptor (beta chain) was determined in a study of cytomegalovirus exposure and HLA in healthy donors. Per the germline V gene, CDR1 is SGHNT and CDR2 is YYREEE (reference sequence). CDR3 size: 14 residues. V was shortened by 2 bases and J by 8 bases, with 14 bases between the two germline ends. Vbeta (60) and Jbeta (13) primers were used in the PCR. Original methodology: Counted up in a later analysis, unique TCR beta chains came to about 80 million, with about 10 million shared. The repertoire was sequenced with immunoSEQ multiplex PCR; TCRdb's copy has only in-frame clones and lacks some. Clone size and the V and J calls come from that table; the DNA yielded D and trimming. The sample features some 130,000 clones, with under 2% in its top ten.

Sequenced material: PBMCs. The V and J genes are TRBV5-4 and TRBJ2-1; a weak D match, TRBD1 (6 bases). The clonotype was recovered from a young man in good health and CMV-seronegative. This CDR3 is CASSLTFRGDEQFF. The CDR3 DNA follows: TGTGCCAGCAGCTTAACCTTCAGGGGCGATGAGCAGTTCTTC.